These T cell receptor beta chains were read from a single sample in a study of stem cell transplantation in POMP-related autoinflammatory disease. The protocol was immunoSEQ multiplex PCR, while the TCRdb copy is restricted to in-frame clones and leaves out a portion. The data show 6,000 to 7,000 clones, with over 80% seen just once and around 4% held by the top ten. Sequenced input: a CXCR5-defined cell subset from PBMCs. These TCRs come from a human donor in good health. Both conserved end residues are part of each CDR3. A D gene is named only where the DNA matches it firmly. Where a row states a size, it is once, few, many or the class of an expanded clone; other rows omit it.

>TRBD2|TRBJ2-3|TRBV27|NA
TGTGCCAGCAGTCCTATAGCGGGGAGCACAGATACGCAGTATTTT
CASSPIAGSTDTQYF
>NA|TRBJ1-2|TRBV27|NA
TGTGCCAGCAGTCCTCAGATGTCTGCTGGTGGCTACACCTTC
CASSPQMSAGGYTF
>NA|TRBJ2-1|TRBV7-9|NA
TGTGCCAGCAGCCATCCCGCTCGGGGAAACAATGAGCAGTTCTTC
CASSHPARGNNEQFF
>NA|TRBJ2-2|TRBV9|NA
TGTGCCAGCAGCGTAGGGGGGCCCAGCGGGGAGCTGTTTTTT
CASSVGGPSGELFF
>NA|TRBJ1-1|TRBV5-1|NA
TGCGCCAGCAGCCTACGGCTTGTGAACACTGAAGCTTTCTTT
CASSLRLVNTEAFF
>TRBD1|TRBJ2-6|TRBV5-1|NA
TGCGCCAGCAGCTTGAGGATCCGGGACAGGGTGGGTTTGGGGGCCAACGTCCTGACTTTC
CASSLRIRDRVGLGANVLTF
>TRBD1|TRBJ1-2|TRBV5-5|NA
TGTGCCAGCAGCCTAACAGGGGCTGGTCGGGTTGGCGGCTACACCTTC
CASSLTGAGRVGGYTF
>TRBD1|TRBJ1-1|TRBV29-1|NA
TGCAGCGTCAGACAGGGGTTTGGCGAAGCTTTCTTT
CSVRQGFGEAFF
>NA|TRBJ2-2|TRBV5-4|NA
TGTGCCAGCAGCTTGGATGAACCCGGGGAGCTGTTTTTT
CASSLDEPGELFF
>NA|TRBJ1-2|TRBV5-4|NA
TGTGCCAGCACCCCCGGAGAGTCCAGGAACTATGGCTACACCTTC
CASTPGESRNYGYTF
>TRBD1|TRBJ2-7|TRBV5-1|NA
TGCGCCAGCAGCGGAGGGACAGGGCACGAGCAGTACTTC
CASSGGTGHEQYF
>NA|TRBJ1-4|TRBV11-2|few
TGTGCCAGCAGCTTGAGGAGCCTGGCAACTAATGAAAAACTGTTTTTT
CASSLRSLATNEKLFF
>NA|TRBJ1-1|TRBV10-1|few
TGCGCCAGCAGTGACGTCCCAGGACAGAGCATGAACACTGAAGCTTTCTTT
CASSDVPGQSMNTEAFF
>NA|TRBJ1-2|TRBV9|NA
TGTGCCAGCAGCCGCTCGGGGGCTGATGGCTACACCTTC
CASSRSGADGYTF
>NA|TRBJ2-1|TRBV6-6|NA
TGTGCCAGCGCGAGGAATGAGCAGTTCTTC
CASARNEQFF
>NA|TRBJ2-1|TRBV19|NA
TGTGCCAGTAGTATAGTTCCCCCAGGCAATGAGCAGTTCTTC
CASSIVPPGNEQFF
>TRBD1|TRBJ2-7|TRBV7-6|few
TGTGCCAGCAGCTTAAGAACAGGGGGTGTCGACGAGCAGTACTTC
CASSLRTGGVDEQYF
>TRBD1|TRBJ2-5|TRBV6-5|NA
TGTGCCAGCAGGACAGGGTTGGAGACCCAGTACTTC
CASRTGLETQYF
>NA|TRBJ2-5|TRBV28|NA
TGTGCCAGCAGTTCAGGGGCGAACGGACCCCTATGGGAGACCCAGTACTTC
CASSSGANGPLWETQYF
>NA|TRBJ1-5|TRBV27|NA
TGTGCCAGCCTTAGACCCCAAAGGCAGGGGAATCAGCCCCAGCATTTT
CASLRPQRQGNQPQHF
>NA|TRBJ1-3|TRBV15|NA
TGTGCCACCAGCAGAGATTTCGGGGACGCTGGAAACACCATATATTTT
CATSRDFGDAGNTIYF
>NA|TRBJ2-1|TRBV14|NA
TGTGCCAGCAGCCCGTTTTTTGGCGAGCAGTTCTTC
CASSPFFGEQFF
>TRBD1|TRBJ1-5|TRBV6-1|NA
TGTGCCAGCAGTGAAGAACTTGGGACAGGGTATCAGCCCCAGCATTTT
CASSEELGTGYQPQHF
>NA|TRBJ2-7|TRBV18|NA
TGTGCCAGCTCACCACGGTTATCAAGGCACGAGCAGTACTTC
CASSPRLSRHEQYF